This T cell receptor (beta chain) stems from a study of T cell responses to AZD1222 COVID-19 vaccine. Measured with immunoSEQ multiplex PCR; TCRdb has only the in-frame clones, and not every one. Of some 160,000 clones detected, 88% appear once; the ten largest clones hold over 4.5%. The V gene's germline CDR1 is SGDLS and CDR2 YYNGEE. CDR3 length: 13 amino acids. The germline V and J ends were trimmed by 1 base and 7 bases, with 9 bases remaining between them. Points on this clone: Its specificity is unknown.

Whole-study findings and limits: Reportedly, close to half of spike-specific TCRs are directed against unmutated variant regions.

This chain uses TRBV9 with TRBJ2-1; D tentatively reads TRBD1 or TRBD2 (5 bases each). The receptor's source is an adult in good health. This specimen consisted of peripheral blood, obtained on day 0 of AZD1222 vaccination. The CDR3 nucleotides read TGTGCCAGCAGCGTAAGAGAGGGGAATGAGCAGTTCTTC. This encodes CASSVREGNEQFF.